This T cell receptor beta chain was found in a study of T-cell reconstitution after alpha-beta-depleted transplantation in children. Study-level points and caveats: At day 60, the high TCRbeta diversity found in some patients originated from recipient T cells and thymic progenitors that had survived.

For TCRbeta, the library was prepared with unique molecular identifiers. MiXCR, applied by TCRdb to the PCR reads, yields one record per CDR3 protein. Of about 610,000 distinct CDR3 sequences listed, 25% to 30% were seen once; the top ten hold under 45%. This clonotype was counted between two and nine times. The antigen is undetermined. Between the trimmed V and J ends, which lost 4 bases and 2 bases, there was a span of 18 bases. The length of the CDR3 is 16 residues. This chain joins TRBV12-3 or TRBV12-4 and TRBJ2-7; weak D call: TRBD1 (6 bases). The sample consisted of PBMCs, taken before TCRalphabeta/CD19-depleted stem cell transplant. This clonotype originated in a boy in the first two years of life with Wiskott-Aldrich syndrome, due to receive a stem cell transplant. The CDR3 spells CASSSLTGSVAYEQYF. The CDR3 nucleotides read TGTGCCAGCAGTTCCCTTACAGGGAGCGTAGCCTACGAGCAGTACTTC.